Below are 7 T cell receptor beta chains sequenced from a single sample in a study of blood T cell repertoires in COVID-19. Data came from immunoSEQ multiplex PCR; TCRdb stores just in-frame clones and leaves some out. The sample carries 70,000 to 75,000 clones, approximately 88% recorded once. The specimen was peripheral blood. These receptor sequences come from a human donor in a cohort sampled during active COVID-19.

The rearrangement links TRBV6-5 to TRBJ2-5; D remains ambiguous. The CDR3 is made up of 13 amino acids. Trimming took off 2 bases at V and 5 bases at J, with 9 bases between the two ends. CDR1 is MNHEY and CDR2 is SVGAGI in the germline V gene. The CDR3 DNA reads TGTGCCAGCAGTTACGGCTTCTGGGAGACCCAGTACTTC. Residues: CASSYGFWETQYF.

The rearrangement uses TRBV7-9 and TRBJ2-7; 7 bases are a match to TRBD1. Germline V gene lookup returns CDR1 SEHNR and CDR2 FQNEAQ (reference sequence). This CDR3 has 13 amino acids. V lost 5 bases and J lost 0; bases outside the gene matches: 1. The CDR3 region has the DNA TGTGCCAGCAGCAGGGACAGCTCCTACGAGCAGTACTTC. Amino acid sequence: CASSRDSSYEQYF.

The V and J genes are TRBV4-3 and TRBJ1-6, with 11 nucleotides matching TRBD1. This CDR3 region has 18 residues. Germline CDR1 LGHNA, CDR2 YSLEER. Trimming at V came to 0 bases and at J to 5 bases, leaving 6 bases not matched to a gene. For the CDR3, the DNA is TGCGCCAGCAGCCAAGATTCTGGACAGGGGGCCAATAATTCACCCCTCCACTTT. Translating gives CASSQDSGQGANNSPLHF.

The chain combines TRBV29-1 with TRBJ2-4; 7 bases match TRBD2. The CDR3 loop spans 12 amino acids. Per germline, CDR1 SQVTM and CDR2 ANQGSEA. Germline trimming cut 6 bases from V and 7 bases from J; bases unmatched to any gene: 6. CDR3 sequence (DNA): TGCAGCGTGTGGGGGGGTTCGAACATTCAGTACTTC. Protein: CSVWGGSNIQYF.

This clone came up once. This sequence joins TRBV30 and TRBJ2-5; possibly TRBD2 for D (7 bases). The CDR3 is 13 residues long. Germline-derived CDR1 and CDR2 are GTSNPN and SVGIG (reference sequence). Trimming pared 3 bases from V and 4 bases from J, leaving 12 bases between. The CDR3 loop reads CAWSGGRSETQYF. CDR3 nucleotides: TGTGCCTGGAGCGGGGGGCGGTCAGAGACCCAGTACTTC. Full variable domain (missing parts from reference TRBV30 and TRBJ2-5): SQTIHQWPATLVQPVGSPLSLECTVEGTSNPNLYWYRQAAGRGLQLLFYSVGIGQISSEVPQNLSASRPQDRQFILSSKKLLLSDSGFYLCAWSGGRSETQYFGPGTRLLVL.

By sample share, this clone is large. The CDR3 is CSVTPQQVNTEAFF. CDR3 bases: TGCAGCGTTACCCCTCAACAGGTGAACACTGAAGCTTTCTTT. This chain joins TRBV29-1 and TRBJ1-1; D may be TRBD1 (5 bases). Trimming pared 5 bases from V and 0 bases from J, leaving 13 bases between. The CDR3 spans 14 residues. The germline gives CDR1 SQVTM, CDR2 ANQGSEA. Complete variable domain (other parts from reference TRBV29-1 and TRBJ1-1): SAVISQKPSRDICQRGTSLTIQCQVDSQVTMMFWYRQQPGQSLTLIATANQGSEATYESGFVIDKFPISRPNLTFSTLTVSNMSPEDSSIYLCSVTPQQVNTEAFFGQGTRLTVV.

The V call is TRBV5-8, the J call TRBJ2-3, with 7 nucleotides matching TRBD2. Per germline, CDR1 SGHTS and CDR2 YDEGEE. This CDR3 comprises 15 residues. J lost 1 base, V lost 0 bases, and 2 bases had no gene match. This CDR3 reads CASSLGREGTDTQYF. CDR3 nucleotide sequence: TGTGCCAGCAGCTTGGGTCGGGAGGGCACAGATACGCAGTATTTT.